Below, 26 T cell receptor beta chains from the same sample are listed, as sequenced in a study of T cells after yellow fever vaccination. TCRdb independently ran MiXCR on the 5' RACE reads; one entry per CDR3 protein. This table holds hundreds of thousands of distinct CDR3 sequences, more than 9% found once. The sample in question was PBMCs, obtained on the day of the yellow fever booster vaccination. Every receptor here comes from a man aged 30-40 years who received the YFV17D yellow fever vaccine.

This clonotype was counted a few times. The chain recombines TRBV20-1 with TRBJ2-5, with a possible D match to TRBD2 (5 bases). Trimming stripped 2 bases from V and 9 bases from J, with 13 bases between. Germline-derived CDR1 and CDR2 are DFQATT and SNEGSKA (reference sequence). The CDR3 length is 12 residues. CDR3 coding DNA: TGCAGTGCTAGACCCCTCCCCGGGGCCCAGTACTTC. This gives the protein CSARPLPGAQYF.

The rearrangement joins TRBV20-1 to TRBJ1-1; 7 bases are shared with TRBD1. V lost 2 bases to trimming and J lost 6 bases; unmatched junction nucleotides: 6. The CDR3 extends over 13 amino acids. Per the germline V gene, CDR1 is DFQATT and CDR2 is SNEGSKA (reference sequence). CDR3 bases: TGCAGTGCTAGATACAGGGGTAGTGCTGAAGCTTTCTTT. Protein: CSARYRGSAEAFF.

This clonotype was recorded a few times. J is TRBJ1-1 and V is TRBV20-1; 7 nucleotides match TRBD1. The germline CDR1 and CDR2 sequences are DFQATT and SNEGSKA (reference sequence). After removal of 4 bases from V and 0 bases from J, the junction contained 2 bases not matched to a gene. The CDR3 is 13 amino acids. Written as DNA, the CDR3 is TGCAGTGCTACCGGACAGGTGAACACTGAAGCTTTCTTT. Amino acid sequence: CSATGQVNTEAFF.

The chain carries TRBV6-5 and TRBJ2-5; maybe TRBD2 (5 bases). The CDR3 length is 16 residues. Germline-derived CDR1 and CDR2 are MNHEY and SVGAGI. Deletions cut 0 bases from V and 0 bases from J, with 11 bases between. The DNA for the CDR3 is TGTGCCAGCAGTTACTCCCTAGCAGATCACCAAGAGACCCAGTACTTC. This translates into CASSYSLADHQETQYF.

This clonotype was seen at least ten times. This chain joins TRBV6-1 and TRBJ2-5; D might be TRBD1 or TRBD2, each matching 5 bases. This CDR3 spans 16 amino acids. V lost 4 bases and J 1 base, leaving 16 bases between the germline ends. Germline CDR1 and CDR2: MNHNS and SASEGT. The CDR3 spells CASSAPDRDGQETQYF. DNA of the CDR3: TGTGCCAGCAGTGCACCCGACCGGGACGGCCAAGAGACCCAGTACTTC.

This clonotype came up many times. This chain connects TRBV7-9 to TRBJ1-2; 7 bases are shared with TRBD1. Germline V gives CDR1 SEHNR, CDR2 FQNEAQ (reference sequence). V trimming: 1 base; J trimming: 3 bases; junction bases outside the gene matches: 2. The CDR3 is 14 amino acids. The CDR3 protein is CASSLGTGHYGYTF. In DNA, the CDR3 is TGTGCCAGCAGCTTAGGGACAGGCCACTATGGCTACACCTTC.

The chain is built from TRBV7-3 and TRBJ2-1; TRBD2 is a possible D gene (6 bases). Trimming took off 3 bases at V and 4 bases at J, with 10 bases between the two ends. Germline V gives CDR1 SGHTA, CDR2 FQGTGA. This CDR3 has 14 amino acids. In DNA, the CDR3 is TGTGCCAGCAGCTTCGCGGGACCTTACAATGAGCAGTTCTTC. This codes for CASSFAGPYNEQFF.

The V call is TRBV29-1, the J call TRBJ2-2, with TRBD1 identical over 7 bases. From germline, CDR1 is SQVTM and CDR2 ANQGSEA. V lost 6 bases to trimming and J lost 0 bases; unmatched junction nucleotides: 4. CDR3 length: 14 residues. CDR3 sequence (DNA): TGCAGCGTGGGGGACAGCGCGAACACCGGGGAGCTGTTTTTT. The encoded protein is CSVGDSANTGELFF.

V is TRBV5-1 and J is TRBJ2-6; TRBD1 or TRBD2 may be the D gene (5 bases each). Looked up from germline, CDR1 is SGHRS and CDR2 is YFSETQ. Trimming shortened V by 5 bases and J by 3 bases, and 15 bases separated the two germline ends. CDR3 length equals 16 residues. CDR3 loop: CASRLGAEYGANVLTF. Written as DNA, the CDR3 is TGCGCCAGCAGACTCGGGGCAGAGTATGGGGCCAACGTCCTGACTTTC. Full variable domain (missing parts from reference TRBV5-1 and TRBJ2-6): KAGVTQTPRYLIKTRGQQVTLSCSPISGHRSVSWYQQTPGQGLQFLFEYFSETQRNKGNFPGRFSGRQFSNSRSEMNVSTLELGDSALYLCASRLGAEYGANVLTFGAGSRLTVL.

In its sample, this clonotype was seen a few times. This chain links TRBV7-9 with TRBJ2-7, with D hard to call. This CDR3 is built from 14 residues. Germline CDR1 SEHNR, CDR2 FQNEAQ (reference sequence). Trimming removed 2 bases from V and 3 bases from J, with 11 bases in between. This chain's CDR3 is CASSLLTPNYEQYF. The CDR3 nucleotides read TGTGCCAGCAGCTTATTGACGCCCAACTACGAGCAGTACTTC. The complete variable domain, with remaining parts taken from reference TRBV7-9 and TRBJ2-7, reads DTGVSQNPRHKITKRGQNVTFRCDPISEHNRLYWYRQTLGQGPEFLTYFQNEAQLEKSRLLSDRFSAERPKGSFSTLEIQRTEQGDSAMYLCASSLLTPNYEQYFGPGTRLTVT.

This clonotype has only a few counts. The chain carries TRBV12-3 or TRBV12-4 and TRBJ1-4; perhaps TRBD1 as D (5 bases). This CDR3 contains 13 residues. Trimming cost V 3 bases and J 8 bases, with 10 bases left between them. The CDR3 region is CASSFGGGEKLFF. CDR3 bases: TGTGCCAGCAGTTTCGGGGGGGGAGAAAAACTGTTTTTT.

This clonotype has only a few counts. The V and J genes are TRBV10-3 and TRBJ2-7; perhaps TRBD2 as D (6 bases). Germline V lookup: CDR1 ENHRY, CDR2 SYGVKD. There are 17 residues in the CDR3. Trimming cost V 2 bases and J 2 bases, with 19 bases left between them. CDR3 protein: CAISEATWTTETYEQYF. The DNA of the CDR3 is TGTGCCATCAGTGAGGCCACGTGGACTACCGAGACCTACGAGCAGTACTTC.

This clonotype has just a few counts. J is TRBJ2-1 and V is TRBV20-1; weak D call: TRBD2 (5 bases). The CDR3 is 11 residues long. V gave up 5 bases and J gave up 5 bases, with 7 bases separating them. The V gene's germline CDR1 is DFQATT and CDR2 SNEGSKA (reference sequence). In DNA, the CDR3 is TGCAGTGCTCTCGGGGACAATGAGCAGTTCTTC. As protein: CSALGDNEQFF.

This clonotype has ten or more counts. This chain joins TRBV7-9 and TRBJ2-4, with no clear D. With 1 base removed from V and 2 bases from J, the gap between germline ends came to 15 bases. The length of the CDR3 is 17 residues. CDR1 is SEHNR and CDR2 is FQNEAQ in the germline V gene (reference sequence). CDR3 protein: CASSLVNSFLPKNIQYF. The CDR3 nucleotides are TGTGCCAGCAGCTTAGTGAATAGCTTTCTTCCCAAAAACATTCAGTACTTC.

The J gene is TRBJ2-1, the V gene TRBV20-1; 8 bases fit TRBD2. This CDR3 contains 15 residues. Germline CDR1 and CDR2: DFQATT and SNEGSKA (reference sequence). Unmatched junction bases numbered 11, after V lost 1 base and J lost 9 bases. CDR3 residues: CSARGGAGADIEQFF. The CDR3 bases are TGCAGTGCTAGAGGAGGAGCGGGAGCTGATATTGAGCAGTTCTTC.

This clonotype was detected only a few times. V usage is TRBV29-1 and J usage is TRBJ2-7; TRBD2 matches at 12 bases. The V segment lost 5 bases and the J segment 7 bases; nucleotides outside the gene matches: 6. There are 13 residues in the CDR3. The V gene's germline CDR1 is SQVTM and CDR2 ANQGSEA. The CDR3 loop reads CSVSSGRAGEQYF. The DNA of the CDR3 is TGCAGCGTTTCTAGCGGGAGGGCCGGGGAGCAGTACTTC.

About this clonotype: A clone one base away is much larger, so this may be a read error. The chain has TRBV20-1 and TRBJ2-1; D is perhaps TRBD1 or TRBD2 (6 bases each). The CDR3 has 13 amino acids. Germline-derived CDR1 and CDR2 are DFQATT and SNEGSKA (reference sequence). CDR3 region: CSALPTGRNEQSF. CDR3 nucleotides: TGCAGTGCCCTTCCTACAGGGAGGAATGAGCAGTCCTTC.

This chain links TRBV20-1 with TRBJ2-3, with 9 positions matching TRBD1. Germline assignment: CDR1 DFQATT and CDR2 SNEGSKA (reference sequence). CDR3 length: 15 amino acids. Trimming took 4 bases from V and 6 from J; bases not matched to a gene: 11. Here the CDR3 reads CSAKPGQGSFDTQYF. In nucleotides, the CDR3 is TGCAGTGCTAAACCGGGACAGGGTAGTTTCGATACGCAGTATTTT.

V is TRBV29-1 and J is TRBJ2-5, with TRBD1 as a possible D gene (5 bases). CDR1 is SQVTM and CDR2 is ANQGSEA in the germline V gene. Trimming cost V 1 base and J 1 base, with 10 bases left between them. The CDR3 has 14 amino acids. CDR3 loop: CSVEVVGRQETQYF. The CDR3, as DNA: TGCAGCGTTGAAGTAGTGGGGCGCCAAGAGACCCAGTACTTC.

This clonotype was seen once. In nucleotides, the CDR3 is TGTGCCAGCAGTACGGGACAAGGAGGCATTCAGTACTTC. It codes for CASSTGQGGIQYF. The chain combines TRBV28 with TRBJ2-4; weak D call: TRBD1 (6 bases). Germline values: CDR1 MDHEN, CDR2 SYDVKM. CDR3 size: 13 residues. Trimming took off 5 bases at V and 9 bases at J, with 14 bases between the two ends.

This clonotype came up a few times. This rearrangement joins TRBV3-1 to TRBJ2-3, with D unclear. The CDR3 length is 15 residues. V was pared by 9 bases and J by 0 bases, with 16 bases between. Germline V CDR1 and CDR2: LGHDT, YNNKEL (reference sequence). The CDR3 DNA reads TGTGCCAGTCGGAAGTCACTAACTAGCACAGATACGCAGTATTTT. Its translation: CASRKSLTSTDTQYF.

This clonotype has more than one count but fewer than ten. V and J are TRBV5-1 and TRBJ2-5, with unresolved D. Per germline, CDR1 SGHRS and CDR2 YFSETQ. The CDR3 is 14 residues long. V lost 0 bases to trimming and J lost 5 bases, with 11 bases between them. CDR3 sequence (DNA): TGCGCCAGCAGCTTGGGGCTAGTGAAGGAGACCCAGTACTTC. This codes for CASSLGLVKETQYF.

This clonotype was observed a handful of times. V usage is TRBV9 and J usage is TRBJ2-1; weak D call: TRBD2 (5 bases). Trimming shortened V by 3 bases and J by 3 bases, and 13 bases separated the two germline ends. CDR3 size: 15 residues. Germline V gene data show CDR1 as SGDLS and CDR2 as YYNGEE. The CDR3 DNA sequence: TGTGCCAGCAGCGCCCACCTCGGGGACTACAATGAGCAGTTCTTC. Amino acids: CASSAHLGDYNEQFF.

The sample holds many counts of this clonotype. The chain links TRBV18 to TRBJ1-1, with D perhaps matching TRBD1 (5 bases). This CDR3 is built from 13 residues. The germline V and J ends were trimmed by 3 bases and 1 base, with 6 bases remaining between them. Per the germline V gene, CDR1 is KGHSH and CDR2 is LQKENI. The CDR3 DNA reads as TGTGCCAGCTCACCGACAGCGAACACTGAAGCTTTCTTT. It is translated as CASSPTANTEAFF. Complete variable domain (other parts from reference TRBV18 and TRBJ1-1): NAGVMQNPRHLVRRRGQEARLRCSPMKGHSHVYWYRQLPEEGLKFMVYLQKENIIDESGMPKERFSAEFPKEGPSILRIQQVVRGDSAAYFCASSPTANTEAFFGQGTRLTVV.

Only a few counts were recorded for this clonotype. The rearrangement uses TRBV6-2 or TRBV6-3 and TRBJ2-5; D is possibly TRBD2 (5 bases). CDR3 length: 18 residues. Trimming shortened V by 2 bases and J by 1 base, and 20 bases separated the two germline ends. From germline, CDR1 is MNHEY and CDR2 SVGEGT. Here the CDR3 DNA reads TGTGCCAGCAGTTACCTCGTCCAAGCGGACGGATTCCAAGAGACCCAGTACTTC. Residues: CASSYLVQADGFQETQYF.

V gene TRBV12-3 or TRBV12-4 combines with J gene TRBJ2-6, with D unresolved. The CDR3 sequence is 14 residues long. V lost 3 bases, J lost 2 bases, and 5 bases lay in between. The DNA of the CDR3 is TGTGCCAGCAGTTTCTTCCCTGGGGCCAACGTCCTGACTTTC. Amino acid sequence: CASSFFPGANVLTF.